These 16 T cell receptor beta chains share one sample of origin, sequenced in a study of T cell repertoires in cytomegalovirus infection. TCRdb reprocessed the reads via MiXCR and lists one record per CDR3 protein. Seen here are 310,000 or so distinct CDR3 sequences, 8% to 10% observed once, and the top ten hold around 2.6%. Material: PBMCs. These receptors were collected from a human donor in good health (CMV status not recorded). Some clones in this sample may be carry-over from other donors' samples.

This clonotype has at least ten counts. The chain employs TRBV5-1 and TRBJ2-2, with D perhaps TRBD2 (5 bases). CDR1 and CDR2 (germline): SGHRS, YFSETQ. V lost 0 bases to trimming and J lost 2 bases, with 11 bases between them. The CDR3 spans 16 residues. The CDR3 nucleotides are TGCGCCAGCAGCTTGGCTTCGGGGAGAAACACCGGGGAGCTGTTTTTT. Translation: CASSLASGRNTGELFF.

This clonotype came up many times. This chain joins TRBV28 and TRBJ1-2; 7 bases agree with TRBD1. V shed 4 bases, J shed 5 bases, and the junction held 10 bases outside the gene matches. The germline V gene has CDR1 MDHEN and CDR2 SYDVKM. The length of the CDR3 is 15 residues. The CDR3 region has the DNA TGTGCCAGCAGTTCCATCAACAGGGGAAGTTATGGCTACACCTTC. As protein: CASSSINRGSYGYTF.

This clonotype was counted ten times or more. The V gene is TRBV7-2, the J gene TRBJ2-1, with 8 nucleotides matching TRBD2. This CDR3 region has 15 residues. V dropped 1 base and J dropped 5; count of bases not matched to a gene: 4. Germline V lookup: CDR1 SGHTA, CDR2 FQGNSA. CDR3 amino acids: CASSLGVAGNNEQFF. The CDR3 DNA follows: TGTGCCAGCAGCTTAGGGGTAGCGGGAAACAATGAGCAGTTCTTC.

This clonotype was counted many times. V usage is TRBV28 and J usage is TRBJ2-2; D is ambiguous. CDR3 size: 14 residues. The germline V gene has CDR1 MDHEN and CDR2 SYDVKM. V was clipped by 2 bases and J by 8 bases, with 12 bases between them. CDR3 region: CASSLDLRGGELFF. CDR3 in DNA: TGTGCCAGCAGTTTAGATTTGCGAGGAGGGGAGCTGTTTTTT.

In this sample, this clonotype turned up a few times. The genes are TRBV7-9 and TRBJ2-7, with 7 nucleotides matching TRBD1. V lost 5 bases and J lost 2; bases outside the gene matches: 6. The CDR3 runs to 14 residues. Germline lookup yields CDR1 SEHNR and CDR2 FQNEAQ (reference sequence). CDR3 protein: CASSRRDSTYEQYF. CDR3 DNA: TGTGCCAGCAGCCGTAGGGACAGCACCTACGAGCAGTACTTC.

In this sample, this clonotype turned up many times. The chain couples TRBV20-1 to TRBJ1-1; the D is unclear. Germline-derived CDR1 and CDR2 are DFQATT and SNEGSKA (reference sequence). V lost 2 bases, J lost 2 bases, and 3 bases lay in between. This CDR3 is 11 amino acids long. The CDR3: CSARHNTEAFF. The CDR3, as DNA: TGCAGTGCTAGACATAACACTGAAGCTTTCTTT.

This clonotype was counted ten times or more. CDR3 residues: CASSQDRGVSNQPQHF. CDR3 DNA: TGTGCCAGCAGCCAAGATCGGGGGGTGAGCAATCAGCCCCAGCATTTT. The chain carries TRBV4-2 and TRBJ1-5; a weak D match, TRBD1 (5 bases). Germline V CDR1 and CDR2: LGHNA, YNFKEQ. This CDR3 has 16 residues. Trimming cost V 0 bases and J 1 base, with 10 bases left between them.

The V gene is TRBV12-3 or TRBV12-4, the J gene TRBJ1-6, with TRBD1 matching over 8 bases. The CDR3 extends over 14 amino acids. With 6 bases clipped from V and 6 bases from J, the junction kept 4 bases outside the gene matches. The CDR3 nucleotides are TGTGCCAGCAGGGTGGACAGGGTTAATTCACCCCTCCACTTT. Residues: CASRVDRVNSPLHF.

Ten or more counts support this clonotype. The chain recombines TRBV28 with TRBJ1-2, with D perhaps TRBD1 (6 bases). CDR1 and CDR2 from the germline V gene are MDHEN and SYDVKM. This CDR3 is 12 amino acids long. The germline V and J ends were trimmed by 4 bases and 8 bases, with 11 bases remaining between them. CDR3 amino acids: CASSSSDRGYTF. The DNA for the CDR3 is TGTGCCAGCAGTTCCTCGGACAGAGGCTACACCTTC.

This clonotype was observed many times. The chain uses TRBV5-1 and TRBJ1-4, with a weak D call TRBD1 (6 bases). CDR3 length equals 14 residues. CDR1 and CDR2 from the germline V gene are SGHRS and YFSETQ. The V and J ends lost 2 bases and 6 bases respectively, with 11 bases between them. In nucleotides, the CDR3 is TGCGCCAGCAGCTTTGGACAGCCCGATGAAAAACTGTTTTTT. It codes for CASSFGQPDEKLFF.

This clonotype was observed a handful of times. The chain has TRBV7-9 and TRBJ1-6; TRBD1 is a possible D gene (5 bases). V gave up 5 bases and J gave up 6 bases, with 20 bases separating them. The CDR3 runs to 17 residues. Germline V gene sequence: CDR1 SEHNR, CDR2 FQNEAQ (reference sequence). Here the CDR3 DNA reads TGTGCCAGCAGCCACTGGACATTCTTAAGCCCTAATTCACCCCTCCACTTT. It encodes CASSHWTFLSPNSPLHF.

This clonotype was seen repeatedly, ten times or more. V usage is TRBV29-1 and J usage is TRBJ1-1; 9 positions agree with TRBD1. V was pared by 7 bases and J by 8 bases, with 5 bases of the junction left unmatched. Germline CDR1 and CDR2: SQVTM and ANQGSEA. The CDR3 spans 11 residues. DNA of the CDR3: TGCAGCGCCAAGACAGGGGGGGAAGCTTTCTTT. Its translation is CSAKTGGEAFF. Looking up the rest from reference TRBV29-1 and TRBJ1-1 gives the full variable domain: SAVISQKPSRDICQRGTSLTIQCQVDSQVTMMFWYRQQPGQSLTLIATANQGSEATYESGFVIDKFPISRPNLTFSTLTVSNMSPEDSSIYLCSAKTGGEAFFGQGTRLTVV.

This clonotype was counted ten times or more. The genes are TRBV7-9 and TRBJ2-7; D perhaps matches TRBD1 (5 bases). The CDR3 is made up of 12 amino acids. CDR1 and CDR2 (germline): SEHNR, FQNEAQ (reference sequence). V was shortened by 5 bases and J by 5 bases, with 10 bases between the two germline ends. The chain's CDR3 is CASSKQGDEQYV. In DNA form, the CDR3 reads TGTGCCAGCAGCAAACAAGGGGACGAGCAGTACGTC.

This clonotype came up many times. The CDR3 is CASSETGGYNSPLHF. CDR3 sequence (DNA): TGTGCCAGCAGTGAGACAGGGGGTTATAATTCACCCCTCCACTTT. The chain uses TRBV2 and TRBJ1-6, with 9 bases that match TRBD1. CDR3 size: 15 residues. The V and J ends lost 3 bases and 4 bases, in that order; junction bases with no gene match: 1. The V gene's germline CDR1 is SNHLY and CDR2 FYNNEI. Filled out from reference TRBV2 and TRBJ1-6, the complete variable domain reads EPEVTQTPSHQVTQMGQEVILRCVPISNHLYFYWYRQILGQKVEFLVSFYNNEISEKSEIFDDQFSVERPDGSNFTLKIRSTKLEDSAMYFCASSETGGYNSPLHFGNGTRLTVT.

This clonotype was seen repeatedly, ten times or more. The rearrangement uses TRBV20-1 and TRBJ2-3, with 9 bases fitting TRBD2. The length of the CDR3 is 15 residues. After removal of 6 bases from V and 3 bases from J, the junction contained 10 bases not matched to a gene. Per the germline V gene, CDR1 is DFQATT and CDR2 is SNEGSKA (reference sequence). In nucleotides, the CDR3 is TGCAGTGCCCCCAGCGGGGGGCTCGGAACAGATACGCAGTATTTT. It translates to CSAPSGGLGTDTQYF.

This clonotype was detected many times. The J gene is TRBJ2-7, the V gene TRBV28; TRBD1 matches 7 bases. V lost 1 base, J lost 2 bases, and 2 bases stayed unmatched. Germline V lookup: CDR1 MDHEN, CDR2 SYDVKM. The CDR3 loop spans 14 amino acids. The CDR3 DNA follows: TGTGCCAGCAGTTTATACAGGGGCACCTACGAGCAGTACGTC. Protein product: CASSLYRGTYEQYV.